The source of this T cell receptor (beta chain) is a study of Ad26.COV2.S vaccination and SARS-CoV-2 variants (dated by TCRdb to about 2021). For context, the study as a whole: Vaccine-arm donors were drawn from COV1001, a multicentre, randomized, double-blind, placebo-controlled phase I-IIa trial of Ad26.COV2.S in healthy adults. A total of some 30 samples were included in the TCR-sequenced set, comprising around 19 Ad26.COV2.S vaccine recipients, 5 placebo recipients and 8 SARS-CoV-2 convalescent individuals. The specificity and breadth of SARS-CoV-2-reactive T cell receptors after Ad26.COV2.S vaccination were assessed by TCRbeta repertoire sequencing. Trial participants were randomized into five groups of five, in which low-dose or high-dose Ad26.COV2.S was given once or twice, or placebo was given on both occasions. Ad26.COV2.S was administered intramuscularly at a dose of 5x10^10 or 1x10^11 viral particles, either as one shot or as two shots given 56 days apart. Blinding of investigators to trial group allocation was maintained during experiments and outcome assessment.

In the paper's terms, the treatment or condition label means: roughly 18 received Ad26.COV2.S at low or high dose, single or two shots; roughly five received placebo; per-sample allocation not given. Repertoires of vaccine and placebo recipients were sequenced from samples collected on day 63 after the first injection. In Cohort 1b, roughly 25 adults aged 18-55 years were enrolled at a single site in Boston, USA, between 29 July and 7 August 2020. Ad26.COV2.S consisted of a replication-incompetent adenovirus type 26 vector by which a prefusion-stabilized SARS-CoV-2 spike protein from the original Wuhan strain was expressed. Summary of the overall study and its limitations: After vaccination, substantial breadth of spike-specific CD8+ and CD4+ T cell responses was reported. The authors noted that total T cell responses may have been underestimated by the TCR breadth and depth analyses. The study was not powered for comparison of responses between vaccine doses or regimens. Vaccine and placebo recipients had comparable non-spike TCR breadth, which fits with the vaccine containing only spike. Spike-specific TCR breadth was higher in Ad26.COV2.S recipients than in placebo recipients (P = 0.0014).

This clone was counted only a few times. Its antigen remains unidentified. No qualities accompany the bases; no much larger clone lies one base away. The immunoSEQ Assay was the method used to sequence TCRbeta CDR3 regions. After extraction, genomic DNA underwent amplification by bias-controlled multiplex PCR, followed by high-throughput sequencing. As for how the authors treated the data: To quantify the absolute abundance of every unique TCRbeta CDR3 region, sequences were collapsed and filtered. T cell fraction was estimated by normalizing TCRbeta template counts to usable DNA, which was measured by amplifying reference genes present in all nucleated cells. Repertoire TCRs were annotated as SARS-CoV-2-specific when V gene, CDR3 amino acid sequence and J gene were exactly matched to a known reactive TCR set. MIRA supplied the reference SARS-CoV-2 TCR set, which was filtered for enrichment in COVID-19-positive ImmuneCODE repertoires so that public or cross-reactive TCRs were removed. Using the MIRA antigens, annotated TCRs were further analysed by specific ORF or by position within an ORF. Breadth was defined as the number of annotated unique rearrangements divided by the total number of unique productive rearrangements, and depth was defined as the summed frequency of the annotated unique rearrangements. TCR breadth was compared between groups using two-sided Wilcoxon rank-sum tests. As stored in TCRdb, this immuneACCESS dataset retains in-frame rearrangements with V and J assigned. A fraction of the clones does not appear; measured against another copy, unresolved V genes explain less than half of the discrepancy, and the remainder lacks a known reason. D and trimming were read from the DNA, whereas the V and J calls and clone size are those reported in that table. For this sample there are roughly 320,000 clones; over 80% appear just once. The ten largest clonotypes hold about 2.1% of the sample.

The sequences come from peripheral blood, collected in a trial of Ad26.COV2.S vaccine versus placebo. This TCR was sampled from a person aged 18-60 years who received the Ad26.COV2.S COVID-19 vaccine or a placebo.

The nucleotide sequence reads as follows: TGTGCCAGCAGCCCGGTGCCAAGGCGGGGGAGCTCCTACGAGCAGTACTTC. Its amino acids are CASSPVPRRGSSYEQYF. The receptor chain draws on TRBV5-4 and TRBJ2-7; 7 nucleotides in the junction match TRBD2. The CDR3 has 17 amino acids, counting the end cysteine and phenylalanine. The CDR3 DNA has 51 bases and is translated from base 1. Unmatched junction bases come to 13, with V trimmed by 4 bases and J by 0 bases. The germline V gene (reference sequence) supplies CDR1 SGHNT and CDR2 YYREEE.